This TCR beta chain was sequenced during a study of T cells in Graves' hyperthyroidism and ophthalmopathy. The study's findings and limits: Prediction of ophthalmopathy progression came a median roughly 6.4 months pre-onset. Blood also contained most expanded thyroid clonotypes above 0.001.

As for this clonotype: The antigen is not known.

This CDR3 contains 15 residues. CDR1 is MDHEN, CDR2 SYDVKM, per germline. J was trimmed by 9 bases and V by 7 bases; bases with no gene match: 11. Researchers amplified the TCR beta CDR3 regions from RNA transcripts. The HTBI set primed first-round TCR CDR3 RT-PCR. One entry per CDR3 protein results from TCRdb running MiXCR on the multiplex PCR reads. The data contain some 570,000 distinct CDR3 sequences, about a sixth of them singletons. Among ophthalmopathy patients, the Clinical Activity Score reached at least 3, the NOSPECS grade reached at least 4, and duration remained under 3 months. The rearrangement links TRBV28 to TRBJ1-6; 8 bases line up with TRBD1. Input material: blood. This TCR came from a woman aged 18-30 years with Graves' ophthalmopathy. The CDR3 nucleotides read TGTGCCAGCACTCAACAGGGGGTGATAGGTTCACCCCTCCACTTT. It encodes CASTQQGVIGSPLHF.